These 20 T cell receptor beta chains originate from one sample sequenced in a study of monozygotic twins with inflammatory bowel disease. From its re-call of the 5' RACE reads, TCRdb lists each CDR3 protein once, without DNA. Its clone listing holds around 410,000 distinct CDR3 sequences. Sequences were obtained from blood. These receptors all come from a human donor with ulcerative colitis or Crohn's disease, or a healthy co-twin of an affected twin (not recorded which).

The gene calls are TRBV3-1 and TRBJ1-2; TCRdb's assignment of TRBD1 cannot be checked, as there is no DNA. Per the germline V gene, CDR1 is LGHDT and CDR2 is YNNKEL (reference sequence). There are 18 residues in the CDR3. CDR3 loop: CASSLRGQGRLANYGYTF.

V is TRBV5-5 and J is TRBJ1-4. The germline V gene encodes CDR1 SGHKS and CDR2 YYEKEE (reference sequence). The CDR3 consists of 13 residues. The CDR3 is CASSFFRNEKLFF.

The chain uses TRBV11-2 and TRBJ2-7; absent DNA, TCRdb's TRBD2 call cannot be checked. The germline gives CDR1 SGHAT, CDR2 FQNNGV. This CDR3 spans 15 amino acids. The CDR3 reads CASSLVIARTYEQYF.

CDR3 loop: CAISEVGGNQPQHF. The chain couples TRBV10-3 to TRBJ1-5; without DNA, the TCRdb call of TRBD1 cannot be checked. CDR1 is ENHRY, CDR2 SYGVKD, per germline. This CDR3 has 14 amino acids.

The chain combines TRBV28 with TRBJ2-4; TCRdb indicates TRBD1, and absent DNA this call remains unverified. This CDR3 is 15 amino acids long. Looked up from germline, CDR1 is MDHEN and CDR2 is SYDVKM. CDR3 protein: CASSSRQGNRNIQYF. Supplemented by reference TRBV28 and TRBJ2-4, the full variable domain reads DVKVTQSSRYLVKRTGEKVFLECVQDMDHENMFWYRQDPGLGLRLIYFSYDVKMKEKGDIPEGYSVSREKKERFSLILESASTNQTSMYLCASSSRQGNRNIQYFGAGTRLSVL.

CDR3 sequence reads: CASSSRTGQVYNEQFF. The chain combines TRBV5-1 with TRBJ2-1; TCRdb returns TRBD1, unconfirmable since there is no DNA. The germline V gene encodes CDR1 SGHRS and CDR2 YFSETQ. The CDR3 is 16 amino acids. Filled out from reference TRBV5-1 and TRBJ2-1, the complete variable domain reads KAGVTQTPRYLIKTRGQQVTLSCSPISGHRSVSWYQQTPGQGLQFLFEYFSETQRNKGNFPGRFSGRQFSNSRSEMNVSTLELGDSALYLCASSSRTGQVYNEQFFGPGTRLTVL.

This chain uses TRBV18 with TRBJ1-1; the TRBD1 assignment by TCRdb is unverifiable without DNA. This CDR3 spans 14 amino acids. Germline V gives CDR1 KGHSH, CDR2 LQKENI. The CDR3 loop reads CASSPPRGGTEAFF. Variable domain in full (rest from reference TRBV18 and TRBJ1-1): NAGVMQNPRHLVRRRGQEARLRCSPMKGHSHVYWYRQLPEEGLKFMVYLQKENIIDESGMPKERFSAEFPKEGPSILRIQQVVRGDSAAYFCASSPPRGGTEAFFGQGTRLTVV.

The chain combines TRBV10-3 with TRBJ2-3; there is no DNA to check the TCRdb D call of TRBD1. Germline V gene lookup returns CDR1 ENHRY and CDR2 SYGVKD. The CDR3 length is 15 residues. CDR3 residues: CATLGAASSTDTQYF.

The chain links TRBV20-1 to TRBJ1-2. Germline-derived CDR1 and CDR2 are DFQATT and SNEGSKA (reference sequence). There are 14 residues in the CDR3. CDR3 amino acids: CSASLKQLNYGYTF.

The CDR3 loop is CASSQDRDTGELFF. This chain uses TRBV4-3 with TRBJ2-2. This CDR3 region has 14 residues. Germline V gives CDR1 LGHNA, CDR2 YSLEER.

The chain employs TRBV3-1 and TRBJ2-1; TCRdb picks TRBD2, but there is no DNA to check that call. This CDR3 comprises 16 residues. Germline values: CDR1 LGHDT, CDR2 YNNKEL (reference sequence). The CDR3 reads CASSQALRRVGDEQFF.

The chain employs TRBV2 and TRBJ2-5; TCRdb selects TRBD2, and the lack of DNA leaves this call unchecked. The CDR3 is 14 amino acids. Per germline, CDR1 SNHLY and CDR2 FYNNEI. The CDR3: CASSRSGGQETQYF.

The rearrangement joins TRBV21-1 to TRBJ1-5; TCRdb indicates TRBD1, and absent DNA this call remains unverified. TRBV21-1 represents a pseudogene. The CDR3 consists of 17 residues. The CDR3 protein is CASSKERRGRGEGPQHF.

The chain recombines TRBV7-2 with TRBJ2-5; TCRdb names TRBD2, which stays unverified in the absence of DNA. The CDR3 extends over 16 amino acids. Per germline, CDR1 SGHTA and CDR2 FQGNSA. CDR3 protein: CASSLFLTSGQETQYF.

The gene calls are TRBV5-1 and TRBJ2-5; the TRBD2 assignment by TCRdb is unverifiable without DNA. The germline CDR1 and CDR2 sequences are SGHRS and YFSETQ. This CDR3 has 16 amino acids. The CDR3: CASSHGWGMGGETQYF.

The gene calls are TRBV18 and TRBJ2-3; with no DNA, the TCRdb D assignment of TRBD1 cannot be verified. Germline values: CDR1 KGHSH, CDR2 LQKENI. This CDR3 is 12 amino acids long. This CDR3 reads CASSSPGDTQYF.

The chain links TRBV4-1 to TRBJ2-1; as DNA is missing, the TRBD1 call by TCRdb cannot be tested. Germline loops: CDR1 MGHRA, CDR2 YSYEKL. The CDR3 extends over 16 amino acids. The CDR3 sequence: CASSQVRQGKHNEQFF.

This chain connects TRBV29-1 to TRBJ1-1; TCRdb selects TRBD1, and the lack of DNA leaves this call unchecked. CDR1 SQVTM and CDR2 ANQGSEA come from the germline V gene. The CDR3 runs 16 residues. The CDR3 reads CSVDSIPTGVVTEAFF. Full variable domain (outside the CDR3, taken from reference TRBV29-1 and TRBJ1-1): SAVISQKPSRDICQRGTSLTIQCQVDSQVTMMFWYRQQPGQSLTLIATANQGSEATYESGFVIDKFPISRPNLTFSTLTVSNMSPEDSSIYLCSVDSIPTGVVTEAFFGQGTRLTVV.

This chain joins TRBV15 and TRBJ1-6. Germline V gene sequence: CDR1 LNHNV, CDR2 YYDKDF (reference sequence). The CDR3 runs to 13 residues. The CDR3: CATSRDLGSPLHF.

The chain combines TRBV12-3 or TRBV12-4 with TRBJ2-7. The CDR3 contains 12 residues. This CDR3 reads CASSLHGVEQYF.